The next 17 T cell receptor beta chains were all read from a single sample in a study of cytomegalovirus exposure and HLA in healthy donors. The protocol was immunoSEQ multiplex PCR, while the TCRdb copy is restricted to in-frame clones and leaves out a portion. Seen here are 140,000 to 150,000 clones, about 89% observed once, and the top ten hold 0.69%. The sequenced material came from PBMCs. These receptors all stem from a man between 18 and 35 years old in good health and CMV-seronegative.

This clone has more than one count but fewer than ten. V usage is TRBV11-3 and J usage is TRBJ1-5; 7 bases align to TRBD1. With 8 bases clipped from V and 5 bases from J, the junction kept 12 bases outside the gene matches. CDR3 length: 15 residues. The V gene's germline CDR1 is SGHNT and CDR2 YENEEA. The CDR3 DNA reads TGTGCCAGCGGAACCCTAGGGGGCGCGGATCAGCCCCAGCATTTT. This translates into CASGTLGGADQPQHF.

This clone was counted a single time. The chain combines TRBV6-5 with TRBJ1-1; no definite D call. Germline CDR1 and CDR2: MNHEY and SVGAGI. The CDR3 is 13 amino acids. The V and J ends lost 2 bases and 7 bases respectively, with 11 bases between them. The DNA for the CDR3 is TGTGCCAGCAGTTACAGTCTGAGCAATGAAGCTTTCTTT. Translating it yields CASSYSLSNEAFF.

This clone was picked up a small number of times. CDR3 residues: CASCRQGLGLLTAFF. Written as DNA, the CDR3 is TGTGCCAGCTGCCGACAGGGGTTGGGCCTGCTGACGGCTTTCTTT. V and J are TRBV6-1 and TRBJ1-1; 8 bases are shared with TRBD1. Trimming cost V 8 bases and J 11 bases; bases outside gene matches: 19. CDR3 length: 15 amino acids. The germline V gene encodes CDR1 MNHNS and CDR2 SASEGT.

V and J are TRBV11-1 and TRBJ1-2; D is unclear. Trimming pared 1 base from V and 8 bases from J, leaving 11 bases between. This CDR3 contains 13 residues. The germline V gene has CDR1 SGHAT and CDR2 FQDESV (reference sequence). Written as DNA, the CDR3 is TGTGCCAGCAGCTTAGGTCCTTTCGGGGGCTACACCTTC. Its translation is CASSLGPFGGYTF.

This chain connects TRBV2 to TRBJ2-3; 13 positions agree with TRBD2. CDR1 and CDR2 from the germline V gene are SNHLY and FYNNEI. The J segment lost 9 bases and the V segment lost 10 bases, leaving 4 bases of the junction unmatched. CDR3 length: 12 residues. CDR3 residues: CATRGLAGTQYF. CDR3 nucleotide sequence: TGTGCCACCAGGGGACTAGCGGGGACGCAGTATTTT.

V usage is TRBV19 and J usage is TRBJ2-7; 7 bases map to TRBD2. This CDR3 is built from 14 residues. Germline values: CDR1 LNHDA, CDR2 SQIVND (reference sequence). Trimming at V came to 4 bases and at J to 1 base, leaving 4 bases not matched to a gene. CDR3 DNA: TGTGCCAGTAGTAGAACTAGCGCATCCTACGAGCAGTACGTC. This encodes CASSRTSASYEQYV.

The chain uses TRBV5-8 and TRBJ2-7, with D maybe TRBD2 (7 bases). V was cut by 2 bases and J by 0 bases, with 18 bases left in between. Germline V gene data show CDR1 as SGHTS and CDR2 as YDEGEE. The CDR3 consists of 17 residues. CDR3 bases: TGTGCCAGCAGCTTTGTCCTGGGGGGGCCTATCTCCTACGAGCAGTACTTC. Encoded protein: CASSFVLGGPISYEQYF.

The genes are TRBV4-1 and TRBJ2-3, with 16 bases that match TRBD2. Germline loops: CDR1 MGHRA, CDR2 YSYEKL. V lost 4 bases to trimming and J lost 9 bases; unmatched junction nucleotides: 10. This CDR3 has 17 amino acids. CDR3 sequence: CASSLGLAGGPVDTQYF. CDR3 nucleotides: TGCGCCAGCAGCCTGGGACTAGCGGGAGGGCCGGTTGACACGCAGTATTTT.

This sequence joins TRBV4-1 and TRBJ1-1; possibly TRBD1 for D (5 bases). Trimming took 2 bases from V and 0 from J, leaving 19 bases between them. Germline V gene lookup returns CDR1 MGHRA and CDR2 YSYEKL. The CDR3 loop spans 18 amino acids. The CDR3 spells CASSQLVRGSLMNTEAFF. The CDR3 region has the DNA TGCGCCAGCAGCCAACTAGTTAGGGGTTCTCTCATGAACACTGAAGCTTTCTTT.

The CDR3 DNA reads as TGTGCCAGCAGCGTAGATTCGACAGGGGGCTTGGGTTCACCCCTCCACTTT. It codes for CASSVDSTGGLGSPLHF. The rearrangement joins TRBV9 to TRBJ1-6; 10 positions agree with TRBD1. The CDR3 has 17 residues. Germline V lookup: CDR1 SGDLS, CDR2 YYNGEE. The ends lost 0 bases at V and 9 bases at J; junction bases unmatched: 9.

The chain links TRBV21-1 to TRBJ2-7; the table names TRBD2, a call not compared with the DNA. TRBV21-1 is tagged as a pseudogene. The CDR3 has 18 amino acids. CDR3 loop: CASSIWTSGSSIVYEQYV. The DNA of the CDR3 is TGTGCCAGCAGCATCTGGACTAGCGGGAGTTCTATCGTCTACGAGCAGTACGTC.

In this sample, this clone turned up once. The V call is TRBV10-3, the J call TRBJ1-1, with a possible D match to TRBD1 (6 bases). Trimming removed 3 bases from V and 5 bases from J, with 19 bases in between. Germline CDR1 is ENHRY and CDR2 is SYGVKD. The CDR3 extends over 16 amino acids. CDR3 in DNA: TGTGCCATCAGTGATTCGCAGGGGTTCAATGGTACTGAAGCTTTCTTT. Translated, it gives CAISDSQGFNGTEAFF.

In DNA form, the CDR3 reads TGTGCCAGCAGCTCTGACAGGGGGCGCGCACTGAACACTGAAGCTTTCTTT. This encodes CASSSDRGRALNTEAFF. The chain employs TRBV5-6 and TRBJ1-1; the match to TRBD1 covers 10 bases. With 3 bases clipped from V and 0 bases from J, the junction kept 8 bases outside the gene matches. The germline V gene has CDR1 SGHDT and CDR2 YYEEEE. The CDR3 loop spans 17 amino acids.

The chain employs TRBV14 and TRBJ2-3; 8 bases map to TRBD2. V lost 0 bases and J lost 3; bases outside the gene matches: 8. In germline, CDR1 is SGHDN, CDR2 FVKESK. The CDR3 runs to 17 residues. The CDR3 DNA reads as TGTGCCAGCAGCCAAGATCTAACGGGGGGGGCTACAGATACGCAGTATTTT. This encodes CASSQDLTGGATDTQYF.

In this sample, this clone turned up once. The genes are TRBV5-6 and TRBJ2-5; 9 bases fit TRBD1. This CDR3 comprises 16 residues. Germline V gene lookup returns CDR1 SGHDT and CDR2 YYEEEE. Trimming took 1 base from V and 3 from J; bases not matched to a gene: 7. CDR3 in amino acids: CASSLSRDRVKETQYF. CDR3 DNA sequence: TGTGCCAGCAGCTTGTCCCGGGACAGGGTAAAAGAGACCCAGTACTTC.

The chain is built from TRBV2 and TRBJ1-1, with 7 bases fitting TRBD1. The germline CDR1 and CDR2 sequences are SNHLY and FYNNEI. The CDR3 is made up of 15 amino acids. After removal of 6 bases from V and 3 bases from J, the junction contained 10 bases not matched to a gene. CDR3 in DNA: TGTGCCAGCAGGGACGTAGGGGGCGCGGACACTGAAGCTTTCTTT. This encodes CASRDVGGADTEAFF.

The V gene is TRBV5-4, the J gene TRBJ2-2; a weak D match, TRBD1 (5 bases). V lost 2 bases, J lost 4 bases, and 12 bases lay in between. Germline V gene lookup returns CDR1 SGHNT and CDR2 YYREEE (reference sequence). The CDR3 is 15 residues long. Written as DNA, the CDR3 is TGTGCCAGCAGCTTACCCCAGGGCAGCACCGGGGAGCTGTTTTTT. Protein: CASSLPQGSTGELFF. Using reference TRBV5-4 and TRBJ2-2 for the parts outside the CDR3, the full variable domain is ETGVTQSPTHLIKTRGQQVTLRCSSQSGHNTVSWYQQALGQGPQFIFQYYREEENGRGNFPPRFSGLQFPNYSSELNVNALELDDSALYLCASSLPQGSTGELFFGEGSRLTVL.